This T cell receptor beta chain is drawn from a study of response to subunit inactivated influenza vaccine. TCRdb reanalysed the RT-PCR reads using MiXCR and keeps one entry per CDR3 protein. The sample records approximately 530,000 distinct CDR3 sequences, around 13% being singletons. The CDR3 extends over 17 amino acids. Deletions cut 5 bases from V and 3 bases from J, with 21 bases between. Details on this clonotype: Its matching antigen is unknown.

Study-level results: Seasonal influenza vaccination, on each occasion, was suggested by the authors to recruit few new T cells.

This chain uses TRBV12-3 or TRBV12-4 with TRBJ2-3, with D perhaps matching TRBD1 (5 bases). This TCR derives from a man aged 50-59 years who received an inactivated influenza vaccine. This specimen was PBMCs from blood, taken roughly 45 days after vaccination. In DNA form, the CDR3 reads TGTGCCAGCAGTACTGGTTGGACAACTGCTGAGACAGATACGCAGTATTTT. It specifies CASSTGWTTAETDTQYF.